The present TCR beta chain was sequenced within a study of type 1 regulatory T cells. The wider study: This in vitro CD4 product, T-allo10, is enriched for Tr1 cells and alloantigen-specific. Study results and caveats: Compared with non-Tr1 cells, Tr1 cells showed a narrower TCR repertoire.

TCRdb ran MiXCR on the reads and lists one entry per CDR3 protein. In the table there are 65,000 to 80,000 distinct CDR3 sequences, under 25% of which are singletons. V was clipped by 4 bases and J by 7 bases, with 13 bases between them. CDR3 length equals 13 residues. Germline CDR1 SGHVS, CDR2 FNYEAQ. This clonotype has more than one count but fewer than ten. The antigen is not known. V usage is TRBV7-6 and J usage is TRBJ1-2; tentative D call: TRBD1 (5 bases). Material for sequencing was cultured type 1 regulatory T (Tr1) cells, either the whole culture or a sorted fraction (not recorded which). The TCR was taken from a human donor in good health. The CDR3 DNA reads TGTGCCAGCAGCTCAAATCAGGGTTTTGGCTACACCTTC. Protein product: CASSSNQGFGYTF.